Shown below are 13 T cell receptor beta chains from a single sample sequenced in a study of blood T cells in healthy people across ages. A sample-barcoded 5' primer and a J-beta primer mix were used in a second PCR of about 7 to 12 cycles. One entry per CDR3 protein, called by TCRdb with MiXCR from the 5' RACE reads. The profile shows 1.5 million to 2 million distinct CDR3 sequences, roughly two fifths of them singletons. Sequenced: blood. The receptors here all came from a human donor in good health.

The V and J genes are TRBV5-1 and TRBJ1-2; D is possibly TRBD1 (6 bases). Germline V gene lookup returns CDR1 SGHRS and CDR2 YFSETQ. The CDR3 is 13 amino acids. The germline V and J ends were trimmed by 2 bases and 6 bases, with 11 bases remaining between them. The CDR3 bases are TGCGCCAGCAGCTTTCAGGGGAATGATGGCTACACCTTC. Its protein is CASSFQGNDGYTF.

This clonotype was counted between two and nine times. The CDR3 protein is CASTPSRDRGPYEQYF. CDR3 DNA: TGTGCCAGCACCCCCTCCCGGGACAGGGGCCCCTACGAGCAGTACTTC. The genes are TRBV12-3 or TRBV12-4 and TRBJ2-7; 10 bases align to TRBD1. With V trimmed by 7 bases and J by 2 bases, 11 bases remained unmatched. This CDR3 comprises 16 residues.

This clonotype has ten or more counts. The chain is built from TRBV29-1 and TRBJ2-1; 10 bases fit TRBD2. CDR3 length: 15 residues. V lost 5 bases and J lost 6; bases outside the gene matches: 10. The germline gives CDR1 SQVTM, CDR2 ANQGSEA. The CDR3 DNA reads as TGCAGCGTTAAAGGGACGAGCGGGGGGGGCAATGAGCAGTTCTTC. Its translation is CSVKGTSGGGNEQFF.

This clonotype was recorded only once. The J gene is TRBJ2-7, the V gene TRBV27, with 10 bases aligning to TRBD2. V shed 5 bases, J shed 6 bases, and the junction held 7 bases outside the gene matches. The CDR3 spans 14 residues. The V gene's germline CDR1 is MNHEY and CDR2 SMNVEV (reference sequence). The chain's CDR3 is CASSSGGAEVEQYF. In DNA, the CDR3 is TGTGCCAGCAGTAGCGGGGGGGCTGAGGTCGAGCAGTACTTC.

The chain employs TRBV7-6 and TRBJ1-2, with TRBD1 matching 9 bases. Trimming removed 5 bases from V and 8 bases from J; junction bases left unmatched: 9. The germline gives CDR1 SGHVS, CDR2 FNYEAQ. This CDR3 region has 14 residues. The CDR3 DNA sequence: TGTGCCAGCAGCGCAAACAGGGGGCAGGAAGGCTACACCTTC. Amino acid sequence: CASSANRGQEGYTF.

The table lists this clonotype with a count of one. The CDR3, as DNA: TGTGCCAGCACCGAAACAGGGGGCAACGCCGGGGAGCTGTTTTTT. Amino acid sequence: CASTETGGNAGELFF. This chain connects TRBV28 to TRBJ2-2; 9 bases align to TRBD1. The CDR3 contains 15 residues. The germline V gene has CDR1 MDHEN and CDR2 SYDVKM. Trimming cost V 7 bases and J 6 bases; bases outside gene matches: 9.

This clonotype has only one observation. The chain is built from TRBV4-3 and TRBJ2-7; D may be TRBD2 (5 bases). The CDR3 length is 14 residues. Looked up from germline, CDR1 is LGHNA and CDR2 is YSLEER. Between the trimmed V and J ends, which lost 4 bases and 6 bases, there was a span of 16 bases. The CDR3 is CASSPSTGIPEQYF. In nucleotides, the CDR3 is TGCGCCAGCAGCCCCAGTACGGGGATTCCCGAGCAGTACTTC.

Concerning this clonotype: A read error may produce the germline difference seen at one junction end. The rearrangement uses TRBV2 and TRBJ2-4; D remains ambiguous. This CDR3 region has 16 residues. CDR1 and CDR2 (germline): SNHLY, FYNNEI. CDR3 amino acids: CASTHGPRMPKNIQYF. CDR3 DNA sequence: TGCGCCAGCACCCATGGACCAAGAATGCCAAAAAACATTCAGTACTTC.

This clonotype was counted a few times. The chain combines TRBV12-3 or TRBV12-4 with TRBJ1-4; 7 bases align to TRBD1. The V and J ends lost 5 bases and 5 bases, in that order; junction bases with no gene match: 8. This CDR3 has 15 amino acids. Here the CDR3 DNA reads TGTGCCAGCAGTATAAGGACAGGACCGAATGAAAAACTGTTTTTT. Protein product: CASSIRTGPNEKLFF.

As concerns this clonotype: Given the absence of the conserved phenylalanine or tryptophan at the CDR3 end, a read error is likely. The DNA of the CDR3 is TGTGCCAGCGGGCGGGGACCCCAGGAGACCCAGTACTGC. Translated: CASGRGPQETQYC. The chain combines TRBV6-5 with TRBJ2-4; possible D gene TRBD2, 6 bases. The DNA matches TRBJ2-5 better at its end, which makes the J call doubtful. From germline, CDR1 is MNHEY and CDR2 SVGAGI. This CDR3 is 13 amino acids long.

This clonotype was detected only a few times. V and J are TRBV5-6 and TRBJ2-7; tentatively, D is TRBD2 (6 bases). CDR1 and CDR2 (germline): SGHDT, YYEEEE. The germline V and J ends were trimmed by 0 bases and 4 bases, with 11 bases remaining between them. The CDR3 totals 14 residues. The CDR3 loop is CASSLDRRVYEQYF. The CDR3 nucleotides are TGTGCCAGCAGCTTGGACCGGAGGGTATACGAGCAGTACTTC.

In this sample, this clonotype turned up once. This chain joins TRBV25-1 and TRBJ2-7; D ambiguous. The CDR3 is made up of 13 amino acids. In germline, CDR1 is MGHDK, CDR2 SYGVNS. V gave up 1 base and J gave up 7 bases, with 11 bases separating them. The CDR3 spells CASSEFFGWEQYF. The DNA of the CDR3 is TGTGCCAGCAGTGAATTTTTTGGATGGGAGCAGTACTTC.

The CDR3 DNA sequence: TGCAGTGCTAGAGATGTTCAGGGTGGAGAGACCCAGTACTTC. Protein sequence: CSARDVQGGETQYF. The rearrangement uses TRBV20-1 and TRBJ2-5; possible D gene TRBD1, 5 bases. V shed 0 bases and J shed 4 bases, with 12 bases lying between them. The CDR3 covers 14 residues. Per the germline V gene, CDR1 is DFQATT and CDR2 is SNEGSKA (reference sequence).